This T cell receptor beta chain was identified in a study of beta chain features in type 1 diabetes (dated by TCRdb to the late 2010s). For the study in its entirety: No differences in mean age, gender distribution, total cell number or subset yield were found between patients and healthy donors. A total of some 110 million sorted cells were examined across all samples, and the number of cells per subset was strongly correlated with RNA yield. Regulatory and stem cell-like memory subsets were isolated from only 8 patients and roughly 8 healthy donors, whereas naive and central memory subsets came from all 30 or so donors. In the study, TCRB repertoires of sorted circulating CD4+ T cell subsets from recently diagnosed type 1 diabetes patients were compared with those of matched healthy donors.

Here is what the overall study found, with its caveats: Because cDNA rather than genomic DNA was sequenced, highly expressing activated cells could have been over-represented, although no difference in activation and CD3 levels was found between groups. Fewer insertions and more nucleotide deletions at VDJ recombination sites were observed in patients with type 1 diabetes, implying thymic rearrangement abnormalities. The naive, central memory and regulatory TCRB repertoires appeared to resemble one another more closely among patients than among healthy donors. A moderate but significant shortening of TCRB CDR3 length was observed in type 1 diabetes patients in all four CD4+ subsets. PCR may preferentially amplify shorter templates, but because patient and control samples were amplified and corrected together, any resulting skew would affect both groups equally. HLA sub-analyses involved small numbers of individuals, so any influence of HLA type on TCRB rearrangement remained unresolved.

Each donor gave one peripheral blood draw, averaging roughly 100 mL, which was collected into heparinised tubes. Using a panel that included CD45RO, CCR7, CD25, CD127, CD95 and CD27, naive, central memory, regulatory and stem cell-like memory CD4+ T cells were sorted on a BD FACSAria II. A purity above 98% was achieved for all sorted populations. Right away, PBMCs were isolated by Lymphoprep density gradient centrifugation and were stained directly, with no culture step. So that batch effects would be minimized, each experiment stained and sorted samples in pairs, pairing one healthy donor with one patient. All of the isolated RNA was reverse transcribed with the High Capacity cDNA Reverse Transcription Kit, so expressed TCRB transcripts were sequenced. Deep immunoSEQ sequencing was applied to naive, central memory and regulatory T cell samples, giving an average of about 3.8 million total reads per sample. Sorted cells were lysed in RLT buffer, and RNA was extracted using DNase-treated RNeasy Micro or Mini kits according to cell number. Each cell subset was processed separately to prevent cross-contamination, with patient and healthy donor samples processed together. The immunoSEQ multiplex PCR was used to amplify TCRB sequences from cDNA, yielding 87-bp fragments that span the CDR3 region. The amplicons were sequenced using the Illumina HiSeq platform. On the study's bioinformatics: PCR bias was computationally corrected using synthetic template baselines, reads within Hamming distance 2 were collapsed, and singletons that could not be merged were discarded. Reads were aligned against IMGT to assign V, D and J genes, CDR3 length and insertions or deletions at six rearrangement sites. Within each subset, clonotype counts were normalized to the number of sorted cells before true diversity and Gini coefficients were calculated with the tcR R package. Repertoire sharing was quantified using the overlap coefficient calculated on TCRB nucleotide sequences. As stored in TCRdb, this immuneACCESS dataset retains in-frame rearrangements with V and J assigned. A fraction of the clones does not appear; measured against another copy, unresolved V genes explain less than half of the discrepancy, and the remainder lacks a known reason. The V and J calls and the clone size are those of that table, but D and trimming were determined from the DNA. In all, the sample holds 150,000 or so clones, and about a tenth of those were seen once. In total, the top ten clones hold about 0.68% of the sample.

A word on this clone: Its antigen specificity is not known. No much larger clonotype is one base removed from it; base qualities were not supplied.

For this chain, trimming is 0 bases at the V end and 14 bases at the J end, and the number of junction bases without a gene match is 7. Taken from the germline V gene, the CDR1 and CDR2 loops are SGHDT and YYEEEE. Its CDR3 holds 13 amino acids, cysteine through phenylalanine. The only DNA kept is the CDR3, 39 bases in frame from the first base. Sequenced input: central memory CD4+ T cells from blood. This sequence was found in a man younger than 30 in good health. The chain links TRBV5-6 with TRBJ2-3; 9 nucleotides in the junction match TRBD2. The nucleotide sequence reads as follows: TGTGCCAGCAGCTTGGTTCTTGCGGGGGGGCGGTATTTT. Translated, this gives CASSLVLAGGRYF.